The 32 T cell receptor beta chains reported below all come from one sample, sequenced in a study of PD-1 blockade in classical Hodgkin lymphoma. Every patient experienced relapse after autologous stem cell transplantation, and brentuximab vedotin exposure varied. Here immunoSEQ multiplex PCR was the method, and the copy in TCRdb shows in-frame clones only, minus some. The sample comprises 150,000 or so clones, about four fifths of which are singletons, and roughly 9.8% rests with the top ten. The input for sequencing was peripheral blood mononuclear cells (PBMCs), taken before the second cycle of nivolumab. Source of these receptors: a human donor with classical Hodgkin lymphoma.

This chain joins TRBV7-2 and TRBJ1-1; the D gene is possibly TRBD1 (5 bases). The V and J ends lost 1 base and 0 bases respectively, with 12 bases between them. The CDR3 is made up of 16 amino acids. Germline CDR1 is SGHTA and CDR2 is FQGNSA. The chain's CDR3 is CASSLGAGFLNTEAFF. The CDR3 DNA reads TGTGCCAGCAGCTTAGGGGCAGGGTTTCTGAACACTGAAGCTTTCTTT.

The chain carries TRBV9 and TRBJ1-4; possible D gene TRBD1, 5 bases. Deletions cut 4 bases from V and 7 bases from J, with 17 bases between. This CDR3 has 15 residues. Germline CDR1 SGDLS, CDR2 YYNGEE. This CDR3 is CASSRDEQRGEKLFF. Here the CDR3 DNA reads TGTGCCAGCAGCCGGGACGAACAGAGGGGTGAAAAACTGTTTTTT.

The chain links TRBV5-1 to TRBJ2-5, with 8 bases fitting TRBD1. V lost 4 bases and J lost 4; bases outside the gene matches: 3. The CDR3 runs to 13 residues. Per the germline V gene, CDR1 is SGHRS and CDR2 is YFSETQ. CDR3 nucleotides: TGCGCCAGCAGCACCACAGGGGGAGAGACCCAGTACTTC. This codes for CASSTTGGETQYF.

CDR3 sequence: CASSAGLSQSLSGQPQHF. The CDR3, as DNA: TGTGCCAGTTCCGCAGGGTTGTCCCAGAGTCTAAGCGGTCAGCCCCAGCATTTT. V usage is TRBV19 and J usage is TRBJ1-5; D perhaps matches TRBD1 (5 bases). This CDR3 region has 18 residues. From germline, CDR1 is LNHDA and CDR2 SQIVND (reference sequence). The V and J ends lost 8 bases and 6 bases respectively, with 29 bases between them.

The chain links TRBV28 to TRBJ1-2; a weak D match, TRBD1 (5 bases). V was clipped by 8 bases and J by 3 bases, with 13 bases between them. Germline assignment: CDR1 MDHEN and CDR2 SYDVKM. CDR3 length: 13 amino acids. CDR3: CASQPAGHYGYTF. Written as DNA, the CDR3 is TGTGCCAGCCAACCCGCAGGGCACTATGGCTACACCTTC.

The chain carries TRBV30 and TRBJ2-5, with D perhaps given as TRBD1 or TRBD2 (5 bases each). The CDR3 has 15 residues. Between the trimmed V and J ends, which lost 1 base and 5 bases, there was a span of 17 bases. Germline V gene data show CDR1 as GTSNPN and CDR2 as SVGIG (reference sequence). CDR3: CAWSAGTPFRETQYF. The CDR3 coding sequence is TGTGCCTGGAGTGCCGGGACCCCGTTTCGGGAGACCCAGTACTTC.

The V call is TRBV19, the J call TRBJ1-5; D remains unclear. The CDR3 length is 15 residues. The germline V and J ends were trimmed by 9 bases and 0 bases, with 15 bases remaining between them. In germline, CDR1 is LNHDA, CDR2 SQIVND (reference sequence). For the CDR3, the DNA is TGTGCCAGCAGCCTCCGTCCTCCTAGCAATCAGCCCCAGCATTTT. Protein sequence: CASSLRPPSNQPQHF.

The V call is TRBV6-5, the J call TRBJ1-2; weak D call: TRBD1 (6 bases). Germline V gene lookup returns CDR1 MNHEY and CDR2 SVGAGI. This CDR3 contains 12 residues. V lost 5 bases, J lost 7 bases, and 11 bases lay in between. CDR3 coding DNA: TGTGCCAGCAGTAACAGGGTCTCTGGCTACACCTTC. Residues: CASSNRVSGYTF.

The gene calls are TRBV7-9 and TRBJ1-5, with 7 positions matching TRBD1. Per germline, CDR1 SEHNR and CDR2 FQNEAQ (reference sequence). This CDR3 is built from 14 residues. The junction had 8 bases not matched to a gene; V was cut back by 5 bases and J by 7 bases. This CDR3 reads CASSNRDSKQPQHF. In DNA, the CDR3 is TGTGCCAGCAGCAACCGGGACAGTAAACAGCCCCAGCATTTT.

The rearrangement uses TRBV7-2 and TRBJ2-1; 7 bases line up with TRBD1. Germline V gene lookup returns CDR1 SGHTA and CDR2 FQGNSA. The CDR3 contains 13 residues. With V trimmed by 5 bases and J by 4 bases, 2 bases remained unmatched. In DNA form, the CDR3 reads TGTGCCAGCAGCGAGGACAGGTACAATGAGCAGTTCTTC. The encoded protein is CASSEDRYNEQFF.

This rearrangement joins TRBV7-3 to TRBJ1-1; perhaps TRBD1 as D (5 bases). The CDR3 has 14 residues. The germline V and J ends were trimmed by 4 bases and 4 bases, with 13 bases remaining between them. Germline V lookup: CDR1 SGHTA, CDR2 FQGTGA. CDR3 nucleotide sequence: TGTGCCAGCAGCTCGGGACTCCCCGGCACTGAAGCTTTCTTT. Its translation: CASSSGLPGTEAFF. Variable domain in full (rest from reference TRBV7-3 and TRBJ1-1): GAGVSQTPSNKVTEKGKYVELRCDPISGHTALYWYRQSLGQGPEFLIYFQGTGAADDSGLPNDRFFAVRPEGSVSTLKIQRTERGDSAVYLCASSSGLPGTEAFFGQGTRLTVV.

As DNA, the CDR3 is TGTGCCAGTGACAGGGTTAACACTGAAGCTTTCTTT. This sequence encodes CASDRVNTEAFF. This rearrangement joins TRBV2 to TRBJ1-1, with 7 positions matching TRBD1. Germline CDR1 is SNHLY and CDR2 is FYNNEI. Germline trimming cut 9 bases from V and 2 bases from J; bases unmatched to any gene: 3. The CDR3 extends over 12 amino acids.

This clone was picked up a small number of times. The chain combines TRBV7-9 with TRBJ2-7; no firm D call. Germline V gives CDR1 SEHNR, CDR2 FQNEAQ (reference sequence). This CDR3 is built from 13 residues. Trimming took off 5 bases at V and 1 base at J, with 9 bases between the two ends. For the CDR3, the DNA is TGTGCCAGCAGCCCCCCGAGTTCCTACGAGCAGTACTTC. It yields the protein CASSPPSSYEQYF.

This clone appeared a few times. The chain couples TRBV19 to TRBJ1-2, with unresolved D. V was pared by 8 bases and J by 8 bases, with 6 bases between. CDR1 and CDR2 from the germline V gene are LNHDA and SQIVND (reference sequence). This CDR3 comprises 9 residues. The CDR3 sequence is CASGSGYTF. The CDR3 bases are TGTGCCAGTGGATCGGGCTACACCTTC.

This clone was observed a handful of times. The CDR3 bases are TGTGCCAGCAGTTTTAACCGGGACAGGGCCTACGAGCAGTACTTC. Protein sequence: CASSFNRDRAYEQYF. The chain joins TRBV6-5 to TRBJ2-7, with 9 bases that match TRBD1. The CDR3 loop spans 15 amino acids. CDR1 and CDR2 from the germline V gene are MNHEY and SVGAGI. V was pared by 4 bases and J by 2 bases, with 6 bases of the junction left unmatched.

The chain employs TRBV5-4 and TRBJ2-5; D remains ambiguous. CDR3 length: 15 amino acids. Trimming stripped 0 bases from V and 1 base from J, with 10 bases between. CDR1 SGHNT and CDR2 YYREEE come from the germline V gene (reference sequence). CDR3 residues: CASSLVGSTQETQYF. CDR3 DNA sequence: TGTGCCAGCAGCTTGGTGGGCAGCACCCAAGAGACCCAGTACTTC.

This clone was counted once. The chain joins TRBV5-1 to TRBJ2-1; 11 bases are a match to TRBD2. Germline trimming cut 7 bases from V and 2 bases from J; bases unmatched to any gene: 2. The CDR3 length is 14 residues. Germline assignment: CDR1 SGHRS and CDR2 YFSETQ. CDR3 sequence: CASQTSGAYNEQFF. The CDR3 region has the DNA TGCGCCAGCCAGACTAGCGGGGCCTACAATGAGCAGTTCTTC.

The chain recombines TRBV7-9 with TRBJ2-7; D remains unclear. The ends were cut back, 4 bases at V and 3 bases at J, with 13 bases in the middle. The CDR3 contains 14 residues. Germline values: CDR1 SEHNR, CDR2 FQNEAQ (reference sequence). The CDR3 DNA sequence: TGTGCCAGCAGCTCCAGGCGTTTCAACTACGAGCAGTACTTC. Translated, it gives CASSSRRFNYEQYF.

J is TRBJ1-3 and V is TRBV5-4; maybe TRBD1 (5 bases). V was shortened by 0 bases and J by 0 bases, with 7 bases between the two germline ends. Germline V gene data show CDR1 as SGHNT and CDR2 as YYREEE (reference sequence). CDR3 size: 15 residues. The CDR3 nucleotides read TGTGCCAGCAGCTTGGGGGGCTTCTCTGGAAACACCATATATTTT. Its translation is CASSLGGFSGNTIYF.

The J gene is TRBJ2-5, the V gene TRBV6-5, with TRBD2 matching over 10 bases. Near its end, the DNA agrees better with TRBJ2-7, so the J call may be wrong. The CDR3 length is 15 residues. The germline V gene has CDR1 MNHEY and CDR2 SVGAGI. CDR3 loop: CASSYLASGGYEQYF. The CDR3, as DNA: TGTGCCAGCAGTTACTTGGCTAGCGGGGGCTACGAGCAGTACTTC.

The rearrangement joins TRBV7-9 to TRBJ1-1; tentative D call: TRBD1 (6 bases). Germline V gene lookup returns CDR1 SEHNR and CDR2 FQNEAQ (reference sequence). The germline V and J ends were trimmed by 0 bases and 3 bases, with 11 bases remaining between them. This CDR3 region has 15 residues. In DNA, the CDR3 is TGTGCCAGCAGCTTAGCGACAGGTCGTTACACTGAAGCTTTCTTT. Its translation is CASSLATGRYTEAFF. The full variable domain, completed using reference TRBV7-9 and TRBJ1-1, is DTGVSQNPRHKITKRGQNVTFRCDPISEHNRLYWYRQTLGQGPEFLTYFQNEAQLEKSRLLSDRFSAERPKGSFSTLEIQRTEQGDSAMYLCASSLATGRYTEAFFGQGTRLTVV.

The chain links TRBV7-8 to TRBJ2-1; no firm D call. In germline, CDR1 is SGHVS, CDR2 FQNEAQ. The CDR3 contains 14 residues. Trimming removed 6 bases at V and 2 bases at J, with 11 bases between. In DNA form, the CDR3 reads TGTGCCAGCAGTAGCCGGCCCCCCTACAATGAGCAGTTCTTC. Protein product: CASSSRPPYNEQFF.

V is TRBV19 and J is TRBJ2-1; D may correspond to TRBD1 or TRBD2 (6 bases each). The germline V gene has CDR1 LNHDA and CDR2 SQIVND (reference sequence). V gave up 6 bases and J gave up 0 bases, with 18 bases separating them. The CDR3 spans 17 residues. Written as DNA, the CDR3 is TGTGCCAGTAGGAGTATAGGGGGGAGCGGCTCCTACAATGAGCAGTTCTTC. It encodes CASRSIGGSGSYNEQFF.

Only a few counts were recorded for this clone. The genes are TRBV5-4 and TRBJ1-2, with 9 nucleotides matching TRBD1. V gave up 0 bases and J gave up 7 bases; unmatched junction bases: 7. Germline V gives CDR1 SGHNT, CDR2 YYREEE (reference sequence). CDR3 length: 15 residues. CDR3 bases: TGTGCCAGCAGCTTGGCGGACAGGGGAATAAGTGGCTACACCTTC. Translating it yields CASSLADRGISGYTF.

The chain couples TRBV28 to TRBJ1-2, with D maybe TRBD1 (5 bases). Trimming cost V 5 bases and J 4 bases, with 17 bases left between them. CDR1 is MDHEN and CDR2 is SYDVKM in the germline V gene. This CDR3 has 15 residues. CDR3 residues: CASSPGTGLGYGYTF. The CDR3 DNA follows: TGTGCCAGCAGTCCTGGGACCGGGTTAGGCTATGGCTACACCTTC.

The rearrangement links TRBV9 to TRBJ2-5; D could derive from TRBD1 or TRBD2 (5 bases each). Trimming removed 2 bases from V and 2 bases from J, with 7 bases in between. Germline V CDR1 and CDR2: SGDLS, YYNGEE. The length of the CDR3 is 13 residues. The CDR3: CASSVGPQETQYF. The CDR3 DNA follows: TGTGCCAGCAGCGTGGGACCGCAAGAGACCCAGTACTTC.

V gene TRBV6-1 combines with J gene TRBJ2-2; D remains unclear. Trimming cost V 7 bases and J 2 bases, with 11 bases left between them. Germline V gives CDR1 MNHNS, CDR2 SASEGT. This CDR3 region has 14 residues. CDR3 sequence (DNA): TGTGCCAGCACCCCCGACACTAACACCGGGGAGCTGTTTTTT. Amino acid sequence: CASTPDTNTGELFF.

This clone was recorded only once. The rearrangement links TRBV6-1 to TRBJ1-4, with D hard to call. The CDR3 covers 16 residues. Trimming removed 1 base at V and 5 bases at J, with 14 bases between. The germline gives CDR1 MNHNS, CDR2 SASEGT. CDR3 sequence: CASSEEAALLNEKLFF. The CDR3 DNA is TGTGCCAGCAGTGAAGAGGCAGCGCTCCTGAATGAAAAACTGTTTTTT.

This clone appeared a single time. The chain joins TRBV9 to TRBJ1-4, with D unresolved. Germline lookup yields CDR1 SGDLS and CDR2 YYNGEE. CDR3 size: 15 residues. V was cut by 2 bases and J by 8 bases, with 16 bases left in between. The CDR3 here is CASSVNEGSGEKLFF. For the CDR3, the DNA is TGTGCCAGCAGCGTTAACGAGGGCTCGGGGGAAAAACTGTTTTTT.

CDR3 DNA sequence: TGTGCCAGCAGCTTGTTTAACTCTGCGGCGGATGAGCAGTTCTTC. This translates into CASSLFNSAADEQFF. This chain uses TRBV5-5 with TRBJ2-1; D is unresolved. The CDR3 is made up of 15 amino acids. The ends were cut back, 1 base at V and 8 bases at J, with 16 bases in the middle. Germline V lookup: CDR1 SGHKS, CDR2 YYEKEE (reference sequence).

The chain's CDR3 is CASSRQGSYNEQFF. The DNA of the CDR3 is TGTGCCAGCAGCCGCCAGGGCTCCTACAATGAGCAGTTCTTC. The chain employs TRBV11-2 and TRBJ2-1; weak D call: TRBD1 (5 bases). The germline V and J ends were trimmed by 5 bases and 0 bases, with 8 bases remaining between them. The CDR3 extends over 14 amino acids. Germline V gene lookup returns CDR1 SGHAT and CDR2 FQNNGV.

The J gene is TRBJ2-3, the V gene TRBV18, with 8 bases matching TRBD1. Germline trimming cut 4 bases from V and 8 bases from J; bases unmatched to any gene: 11. CDR1 and CDR2 (germline): KGHSH, LQKENI. The CDR3 runs 15 residues. The CDR3 nucleotides are TGTGCCAGCTCACTTCGGACAGGGAAGGAAGGTACGCAGTATTTT. Protein sequence: CASSLRTGKEGTQYF.